This paragraph covers one TCR beta chain sequence. This entry belongs to a study of blood T cell repertoires in COVID-19. Background on the study: Whether acute or convalescent, the COVID-19 samples came from the United States, Italy and Spain. The analysed material was cDNA or gDNA that came from T cells, B-cell-depleted T cells, or PBMCs.

Methods used by the authors: Amplification from reference gene primers served as the basis for estimated nucleated cell counts. Profiled with immunoSEQ multiplex PCR; TCRdb holds only in-frame clones, not every one. That table gives V, J and clone size, and the DNA gave D and trimming. Found here are about 56,000 clones, 84% of them singletons; the top ten hold about 16%. Followed longitudinally, the Seattle patients had been enrolled during active infection. The source of this sequence is a man aged 55-75 years with COVID-19, enrolled during active disease. What was sequenced was peripheral blood.

The CDR3 nucleotides are TGTGCCAGCTCACCTCTTACAGGGGCCACTGAAGCTTTCTTT. Residues: CASSPLTGATEAFF. This chain links TRBV18 with TRBJ1-1; the match to TRBD1 covers 7 bases. CDR3 length equals 14 residues. The germline V gene encodes CDR1 KGHSH and CDR2 LQKENI. V was clipped by 3 bases and J by 4 bases; unmatched bases: 5.